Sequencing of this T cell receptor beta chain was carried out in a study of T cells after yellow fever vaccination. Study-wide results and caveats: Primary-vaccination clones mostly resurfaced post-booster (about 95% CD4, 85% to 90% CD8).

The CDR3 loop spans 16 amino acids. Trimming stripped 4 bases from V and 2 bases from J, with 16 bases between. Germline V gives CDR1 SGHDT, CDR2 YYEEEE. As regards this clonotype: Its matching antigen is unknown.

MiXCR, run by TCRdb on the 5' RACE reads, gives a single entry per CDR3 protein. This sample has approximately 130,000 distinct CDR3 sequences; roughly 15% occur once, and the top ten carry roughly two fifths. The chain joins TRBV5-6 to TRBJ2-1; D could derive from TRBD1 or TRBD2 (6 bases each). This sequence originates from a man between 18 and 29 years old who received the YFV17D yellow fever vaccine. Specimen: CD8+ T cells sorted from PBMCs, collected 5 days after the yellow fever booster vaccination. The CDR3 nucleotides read TGTGCCAGCAGCGAGGGGGAGGCTTTAGCCTACAATGAGCAGTTCTTC. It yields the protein CASSEGEALAYNEQFF.